This T cell receptor (beta chain) appears in the sequencing data of a study of T cells after yellow fever vaccination. TCRdb reanalysed the 5' RACE reads using MiXCR and keeps one entry per CDR3 protein. The sample lists 120,000 or so distinct CDR3 sequences, roughly 15% occurring once. CDR3 length: 15 amino acids. CDR1 is LGHDT, CDR2 YNNKEL, per germline (reference sequence). Trimming at V came to 0 bases and at J to 4 bases, leaving 4 bases not matched to a gene. The source was CD8+ T cells sorted from PBMCs, collected 5 days after the yellow fever booster vaccination. The receptor comes from a young man who received the YFV17D yellow fever vaccine. The rearrangement uses TRBV3-1 and TRBJ2-7, with 9 bases fitting TRBD2. The CDR3 here is CASSQEALAGYEQYF. DNA of the CDR3: TGTGCCAGCAGCCAAGAGGCGCTAGCGGGGTACGAGCAGTACTTC.